The 7 T cell receptor beta chains presented below share a single source sample, sequenced in a study of CD8 T cells in ankylosing spondylitis. TCRdb called the 5' RACE reads again in MiXCR, with one record for every CDR3 protein. The data contain roughly 190,000 distinct CDR3 sequences, 9.5% to 15% of them singletons. The sequenced material came from blood, either unsorted or a sorted T cell fraction (not recorded which). The receptor source for this set is a male donor with ankylosing spondylitis or in good health (not recorded which).

The chain carries TRBV27 and TRBJ2-1; D unclear. Germline loops: CDR1 MNHEY, CDR2 SMNVEV (reference sequence). Trimming removed 6 bases from V and 3 bases from J, with 18 bases in between. This CDR3 contains 16 residues. This CDR3 is CASSPDSWQNYNEQFF. In DNA, the CDR3 is TGTGCCAGCAGCCCCGATAGTTGGCAGAACTACAATGAGCAGTTCTTC.

This clonotype was seen only a few times. The V gene is TRBV5-5, the J gene TRBJ2-7; D is perhaps TRBD1 or TRBD2 (5 bases each). The length of the CDR3 is 17 residues. Germline assignment: CDR1 SGHKS and CDR2 YYEKEE (reference sequence). V was shortened by 0 bases and J by 1 base, with 17 bases between the two germline ends. CDR3 region: CASSLALGRTISYEQYF. The CDR3 DNA follows: TGTGCCAGCAGCTTGGCCCTGGGACGGACCATTTCCTACGAGCAGTACTTC.

The V call is TRBV5-1, the J call TRBJ2-5, with TRBD2 matching 7 bases. The length of the CDR3 is 17 residues. Trimming removed 0 bases from V and 5 bases from J; junction bases left unmatched: 13. Germline loops: CDR1 SGHRS, CDR2 YFSETQ. CDR3 sequence: CASSLGVGGVNAETQYF. The CDR3 region has the DNA TGCGCCAGCAGCTTGGGTGTGGGAGGGGTGAACGCGGAGACCCAGTACTTC.

In this sample, this clonotype turned up once. This CDR3 is CASREQTSGVETQYF. The CDR3 DNA is TGTGCCAGCAGAGAGCAGACTAGCGGGGTCGAGACCCAGTACTTC. The chain is built from TRBV6-4 and TRBJ2-5; 11 bases line up with TRBD2. From germline, CDR1 is MRHNA and CDR2 SNTAGT. This CDR3 is built from 15 residues. The ends lost 6 bases at V and 5 bases at J; junction bases unmatched: 8.

The V and J genes are TRBV11-3 and TRBJ2-7; TRBD1 might be the D (5 bases). The CDR3 totals 14 residues. V lost 1 base to trimming and J lost 6 bases, with 13 bases between them. Germline V gene lookup returns CDR1 SGHNT and CDR2 YENEEA. CDR3 coding DNA: TGTGCCAGCAGCTTAGTCCAGGGTCTCATCGAGCAGTACTTC. This codes for CASSLVQGLIEQYF.

V usage is TRBV6-2 or TRBV6-3 and J usage is TRBJ1-1, with D perhaps matching TRBD1 (5 bases). The CDR3 loop spans 13 amino acids. Per the germline V gene, CDR1 is MNHEY and CDR2 is SVGEGT. Between the trimmed V and J ends, which lost 2 bases and 5 bases, there was a span of 9 bases. CDR3 coding DNA: TGTGCCAGCAGTTACGGGGGGGAGACTGAAGCTTTCTTT. It is translated as CASSYGGETEAFF.

The V and J genes are TRBV7-9 and TRBJ2-7; the D is unclear. The CDR3 runs 16 residues. CDR1 is SEHNR and CDR2 is FQNEAQ in the germline V gene (reference sequence). V was shortened by 1 base and J by 2 bases, with 15 bases between the two germline ends. The CDR3 loop is CASSLGVGIPAYEQYF. The CDR3 coding sequence is TGTGCCAGCAGCTTAGGGGTAGGGATTCCCGCCTACGAGCAGTACTTC.